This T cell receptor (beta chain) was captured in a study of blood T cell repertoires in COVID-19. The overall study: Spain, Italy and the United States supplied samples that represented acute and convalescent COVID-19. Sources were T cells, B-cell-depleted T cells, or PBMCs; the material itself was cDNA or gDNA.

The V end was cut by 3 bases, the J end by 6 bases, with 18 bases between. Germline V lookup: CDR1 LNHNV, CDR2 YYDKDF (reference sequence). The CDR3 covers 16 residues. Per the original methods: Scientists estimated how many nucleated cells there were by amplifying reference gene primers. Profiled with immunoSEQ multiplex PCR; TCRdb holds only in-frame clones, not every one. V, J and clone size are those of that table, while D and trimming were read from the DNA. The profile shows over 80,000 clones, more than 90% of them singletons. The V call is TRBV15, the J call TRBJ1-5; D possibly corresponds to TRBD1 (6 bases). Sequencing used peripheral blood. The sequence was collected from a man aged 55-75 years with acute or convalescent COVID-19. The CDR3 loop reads CATSRLGGGSIQPQHF. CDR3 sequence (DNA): TGTGCCACCAGCAGGCTAGGGGGGGGCTCAATTCAGCCCCAGCATTTT. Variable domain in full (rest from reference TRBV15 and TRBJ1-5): DAMVIQNPRYQVTQFGKPVTLSCSQTLNHNVMYWYQQKSSQAPKLLFHYYDKDFNNEADTPDNFQSRRPNTSFCFLDIRSPGLGDTAMYLCATSRLGGGSIQPQHFGDGTRLSIL.